Given below is one T cell receptor (beta chain) in context. This sample is part of a study of identical twins. The CDR3 totals 15 residues. Germline CDR1 reads LGHDT; CDR2 reads YNNKEL (reference sequence). V was shortened by 4 bases and J by 4 bases, with 14 bases between the two germline ends. A single record per CDR3 protein comes from TCRdb applying MiXCR to the 5' RACE reads. This sample has about 530,000 distinct CDR3 sequences, with more than 20% found just once. The same data also went into a second study, on yellow fever vaccine responses in identical twins.

Input material: CD4+ T cells sorted from blood. The receptor was isolated from a woman between 18 and 29 years old in good health. The chain couples TRBV3-1 to TRBJ2-1, with a tentative D call TRBD1 (6 bases). In nucleotides, the CDR3 is TGTGCCAGCAGCCCCGGGACACGGACATACAATGAGCAGTTCTTC. This gives the protein CASSPGTRTYNEQFF.